This T cell receptor beta chain emerged from a study of OX40 agonist ivuxolimab in advanced cancers. Per the germline V gene, CDR1 is SGDLS and CDR2 is YYNGEE. The length of the CDR3 is 15 residues. Trimming cost V 0 bases and J 4 bases, with 11 bases left between them. The sample holds one count of this clone. The method was immunoSEQ multiplex PCR; TCRdb's version includes in-frame clones alone and lacks a portion of them. The data show tens of thousands of clones, approximately 80% seen once. This sequence was found in an adult with an advanced solid tumor such as melanoma, head and neck, liver or kidney cancer. Sequences were derived from CD4+ or CD8+ T cells sorted from blood, sampled in a trial of the OX40 agonist ivuxolimab. The chain carries TRBV9 and TRBJ2-1; no clear D gene. CDR3 DNA sequence: TGTGCCAGCAGCGTAGAAGCTGCCCTATACAATGAGCAGTTCTTC. The encoded protein is CASSVEAALYNEQFF.